This is a list of T cell receptor beta chains from one sample in a study of blood T cell repertoires in COVID-19. Repertoires were generated with immunoSEQ multiplex PCR, while TCRdb's copy carries only in-frame clones and drops some. Of 45,000 to 50,000 clones listed, 83% were seen once; the top ten hold approximately 8.4%. The material sequenced was peripheral blood. These TCRs come from a man older than 75 in a cohort sampled during active COVID-19. The CDR3 runs from the conserved cysteine through the conserved F or W. A D gene is named only where the DNA matches it firmly. For some rows the clone size is stated as once, few or many, or as a class when expanded; others skip it.

j_call clone_size d_call v_call cdr3_length cdr3_aa cdr3_nt
TRBJ1-2 - - TRBV6-5 14 CASRRQRFNYGYTF TGTGCCAGCAGGAGACAGCGATTTAACTATGGCTACACCTTC
TRBJ2-3 - - TRBV9 17 CASSEGPWGGATDTQYF TGTGCCAGCAGCGAGGGCCCCTGGGGGGGGGCAACCGATACGCAGTATTTT
TRBJ2-3 - TRBD1 TRBV5-1 15 CASSVGTGPTDTQYF TGCGCCAGCAGCGTCGGGACAGGGCCCACAGATACGCAGTATTTT
TRBJ2-7 - TRBD1 TRBV9 13 CASSTGAWDEQYF TGTGCCAGCAGCACAGGGGCGTGGGACGAGCAGTACTTC
TRBJ2-2 - TRBD2 TRBV7-9 15 CASSPDSGSTGELFF TGTGCCAGCAGCCCCGATAGCGGGAGCACCGGGGAGCTGTTTTTT
TRBJ1-3 - - TRBV4-1 15 CASSHSRQGGNTIYF TGCGCCAGCAGCCACTCTCGGCAGGGAGGAAACACCATATATTTT
TRBJ1-2 once - TRBV5-1 15 CASSLREGGPYGYTF TGCGCCAGCAGCCTCAGGGAGGGGGGCCCCTATGGCTACACCTTC
TRBJ2-3 - TRBD2 TRBV7-2 16 CASSVKGAGGADTQYF TGTGCCAGCAGCGTCAAAGGAGCGGGAGGCGCAGATACGCAGTATTTT
TRBJ2-7 - - TRBV11-2 14 CASSRGRAEGEQYF TGTGCCAGCAGCAGGGGCCGCGCGGAGGGAGAGCAGTACTTC
TRBJ2-7 - TRBD1 TRBV9 15 CASARGDRGIHEQYF TGTGCCAGCGCTCGGGGGGACAGGGGTATCCACGAGCAGTACTTC
TRBJ2-1 - TRBD2 TRBV9 16 CASSPMGLAGRVEQFF TGTGCCAGCAGCCCCATGGGACTAGCGGGGAGGGTGGAGCAGTTCTTC
TRBJ1-1 - - TRBV5-1 15 CASSLAGQMNTEAFF TGCGCCAGCAGCTTGGCCGGACAGATGAACACTGAAGCTTTCTTT
TRBJ2-5 - TRBD1 TRBV5-1 16 CASSLEGQGIGETQYF TGCGCCAGCAGCTTGGAGGGACAGGGGATAGGAGAGACCCAGTACTTC
TRBJ2-1 once TRBD2 TRBV7-9 19 CASSLNILAGGPFADEQFF TGTGCCAGCAGCTTGAACATCCTAGCGGGAGGGCCTTTTGCGGATGAGCAGTTCTTC
TRBJ2-5 - - TRBV5-1 15 CASSLVGGLQETQYF TGCGCCAGCAGCTTGGTAGGCGGACTCCAAGAGACCCAGTACTTC
TRBJ2-3 - - TRBV11-2 13 CASSLVNQDTQYF TGTGCCAGCAGCTTAGTCAATCAAGATACGCAGTATTTT
TRBJ1-1 - - TRBV5-4 15 CASSFRSWSTAEAFF TGTGCCAGCAGCTTCAGGTCCTGGTCCACAGCTGAAGCTTTCTTT
TRBJ1-1 few TRBD1 TRBV6-4 13 CASRARTGQSAFF TGTGCCAGCAGAGCCCGGACAGGGCAGTCAGCTTTCTTT
TRBJ2-7 - - TRBV28 12 CALGASSYEQYF TGTGCTCTGGGCGCGAGCTCCTACGAGCAGTACTTC
TRBJ1-1 - - TRBV9 14 CASSSGEINTEAFF TGTGCCAGCAGCTCAGGGGAGATAAACACTGAAGCTTTCTTT
TRBJ1-2 - - TRBV6-5 14 CASTVGQGYYGYTF TGTGCCAGCACTGTAGGGCAGGGGTACTATGGCTACACCTTC
TRBJ2-2 - TRBD2 TRBV7-6 18 CASSSRTSGGSVPGELFF TGTGCCAGCAGCTCTCGGACTAGCGGGGGGTCCGTTCCCGGGGAGCTGTTTTTT
TRBJ1-6 - - TRBV19 14 CASIAGSYNSPLHF TGTGCCAGTATTGCCGGCTCCTATAATTCACCCCTCCACTTT